This T cell receptor beta chain was retrieved from a study of T-cell reconstitution after alpha-beta-depleted transplantation in children. Study-level findings and limits: Several hundred rapidly expanded clones from non-depleted graft cells reportedly supplied alpha-beta T cells about two months post-transplant. It was newly produced T cells that mostly accounted for T-cell counts and diversity one year after transplant. It was surviving recipient T cells and thymic progenitors that gave some patients high TCRbeta diversity at day 60.

Unique molecular identifiers were incorporated into the prepared TCRbeta library. TCRdb passed the PCR reads through MiXCR, listing each CDR3 protein once. The table has around 90,000 distinct CDR3 sequences, around 15% seen once. This clonotype was detected only a few times. Antigen unknown. Here the sequenced sample was PBMCs, mostly from graft donor cells, taken 180 days after TCRalphabeta/CD19-depleted stem cell transplant. This receptor was taken from a male patient aged 2 to 10 who had a stem cell transplant for acute lymphoblastic leukemia, so the T cells may come from the graft donor.

In nucleotides, the CDR3 is TGTGCCAGCAGTTTAGGTGTGATGGGTTACGAGCAGTACTTC. It translates to CASSLGVMGYEQYF. The chain joins TRBV12-3 or TRBV12-4 to TRBJ2-7; D ambiguous. The CDR3 has 14 amino acids. Trimming cost V 1 base and J 4 bases, with 11 bases left between them.